These 6 T cell receptor beta chains share one sample of origin, sequenced in a study of cytomegalovirus exposure and HLA in healthy donors. The PCR ran on 60 Vbeta and 13 Jbeta primers. Clones were read by immunoSEQ multiplex PCR, and TCRdb kept only the in-frame ones, dropping some. In the table there are about 150,000 clones, around 84% of which are singletons. The specimen sequenced was PBMCs. Receptors originate from a man under 40 in good health and CMV-seropositive.

J is TRBJ2-3 and V is TRBV4-2; D is unclear. The V end was cut by 0 bases, the J end by 0 bases, with 10 bases between. Germline CDR1 reads LGHNA; CDR2 reads YNFKEQ. The CDR3 consists of 16 residues. This chain's CDR3 is CASSQDRTASTDTQYF. CDR3 DNA: TGTGCCAGCAGCCAAGACCGCACAGCTAGCACAGATACGCAGTATTTT.

A few counts support this clone. This chain uses TRBV7-2 with TRBJ1-1; no clear D gene. V was clipped by 3 bases and J by 6 bases, with 5 bases between them. The CDR3 contains 11 residues. The V gene's germline CDR1 is SGHTA and CDR2 FQGNSA. The CDR3 bases are TGTGCCAGCAGCTTCTTATCTGAAGCTTTCTTT. It is translated as CASSFLSEAFF.

The rearrangement links TRBV7-2 to TRBJ2-1; a possible D gene is TRBD2 (6 bases). V lost 5 bases to trimming and J lost 7 bases, with 21 bases between them. Germline V gene sequence: CDR1 SGHTA, CDR2 FQGNSA. The CDR3 has 16 amino acids. CDR3 nucleotides: TGTGCCAGCAGCCGGGCGGGCGGGGTACTCGTGAATGAGCAGTTCTTC. This gives the protein CASSRAGGVLVNEQFF.

The chain carries TRBV19 and TRBJ2-2, with D perhaps TRBD2 (6 bases). This CDR3 region has 16 residues. From germline, CDR1 is LNHDA and CDR2 SQIVND (reference sequence). Trimming left V 2 bases short and J 4 bases short, with 14 bases between. The CDR3 coding sequence is TGTGCCAGTAGTATATCGGCTAGACTAGTCACCGGGGAGCTGTTTTTT. Its translation: CASSISARLVTGELFF. Supplemented by reference TRBV19 and TRBJ2-2, the full variable domain reads DGGITQSPKYLFRKEGQNVTLSCEQNLNHDAMYWYRQDPGQGLRLIYYSQIVNDFQKGDIAEGYSVSREKKESFPLTVTSAQKNPTAFYLCASSISARLVTGELFFGEGSRLTVL.

The chain couples TRBV6-5 to TRBJ2-5, with TRBD2 matching over 9 bases. The CDR3 contains 16 residues. Germline assignment: CDR1 MNHEY and CDR2 SVGAGI. V shed 2 bases, J shed 4 bases, and the junction held 8 bases outside the gene matches. The CDR3 spells CASSYLQAGGRETQYF. In DNA, the CDR3 is TGTGCCAGCAGTTACCTTCAAGCGGGAGGAAGAGAGACCCAGTACTTC.

The V and J genes are TRBV4-1 and TRBJ2-1; 9 bases are shared with TRBD2. The CDR3 has 15 residues. Germline V lookup: CDR1 MGHRA, CDR2 YSYEKL. Trimming at V came to 3 bases and at J to 6 bases, leaving 6 bases not matched to a gene. Here the CDR3 reads CASSQLLAGTNEQFF. In DNA, the CDR3 is TGCGCCAGCAGCCAGTTACTAGCGGGTACCAATGAGCAGTTCTTC.